Reported below is one T cell receptor beta chain. This entry belongs to a study of cytomegalovirus exposure and HLA in healthy donors. The CDR3 totals 15 residues. Germline V lookup: CDR1 MDHEN, CDR2 SYDVKM. The V gene lost 6 bases and the J gene lost 2 bases, with 14 bases spanning the gap. PCR amplification relied on 60 Vbeta primers (plus 13 Jbeta primers). Assay: immunoSEQ multiplex PCR; the TCRdb copy retains only in-frame clones and omits some. This table holds some 100,000 clones, around 74% found once. The clonotype originates from a male donor in good health and CMV-seropositive. The source material was PBMCs. The chain is built from TRBV28 and TRBJ2-1; perhaps TRBD1 as D (5 bases). CDR3 coding DNA: TGTGCCAGCAGCCCCCGGACAAGGACCTACAATGAGCAGTTCTTC. This gives the protein CASSPRTRTYNEQFF. The entire variable domain, with the rest obtained from reference TRBV28 and TRBJ2-1, is as follows: DVKVTQSSRYLVKRTGEKVFLECVQDMDHENMFWYRQDPGLGLRLIYFSYDVKMKEKGDIPEGYSVSREKKERFSLILESASTNQTSMYLCASSPRTRTYNEQFFGPGTRLTVL.